This T cell receptor beta chain emerged from a study of CD8 T cells in Susac syndrome. General study points: No clonal expansion appeared among CD4+ T cells in Susac patients.

Germline V gene sequence: CDR1 LNHNV, CDR2 YYDKDF (reference sequence). The CDR3 extends over 17 amino acids. V was trimmed by 1 base and J by 9 bases, leaving 19 bases between them. CD8+ and CD4+ T cells were negatively isolated; TEMRA cells were FACS-enriched. Reverse transcription of about 0.5 to 1 ug RNA was carried out with random hexamers. TCR beta CDR3 was amplified by immunoSEQ multiplex PCR. This amplification extended across 54 Vbeta and 13 Jbeta segments. From the immunoSEQ multiplex PCR reads, TCRdb called clonotypes with MiXCR, one entry per CDR3 protein. The table includes 210,000 or so distinct CDR3 sequences, approximately 94% detected once. Of note for this clonotype: Its cognate antigen is unknown.

The chain combines TRBV15 with TRBJ1-6; D is undetermined. Sequencing was carried out using CD4+ T cells from PBMCs. This receptor was obtained from a human donor with Susac syndrome. CDR3 sequence: CATSRGPGGGRASPLHF. The DNA for the CDR3 is TGTGCCACCAGCAGAGGTCCAGGTGGAGGGAGGGCTTCACCCCTCCACTTT.